Presented here are 11 T cell receptor beta chains from one specimen sequenced in a study of T cells in women clearing cervical HPV infection. Sequencing was performed with immunoSEQ multiplex PCR; in TCRdb, only in-frame clones are kept and a portion is missing. Here the sample table reports 30,000 to 45,000 clones. The sequenced sample was blood buffy coat. All receptors derive from a woman aged 18-70 years with a cervical HPV16 infection that either progressed to CIN3+ or cleared (not recorded which).

As concerns this clone: With the read ending 3 residues before the CDR3 end, the germline J gene is used to fill in that end. J is TRBJ1-2 and V is TRBV13; 9 positions agree with TRBD1. This CDR3 is built from 17 residues. Germline trimming cut 4 bases from V and 2 bases from J; bases unmatched to any gene: 11. The germline V gene has CDR1 PRHDT and CDR2 FYEKMQ (reference sequence). CDR3 sequence reads: CASSSLNQTGGNYGYTF. CDR3 bases read: TGTGCCAGCAGCTCGCTGAATCAAACAGGGGGCAACTATGGC.

This CDR3 reads CAWRGLAGGYEQYF. The sequenced CDR3 bases are TGTGCCTGGAGGGGACTAGCGGGAGGCTACGAG. The chain is built from TRBV30 and TRBJ2-7; the match to TRBD2 covers 15 bases. The read comes to an end 3 residues before the CDR3 does, leaving the germline J gene to fill in the end. CDR3 length: 14 amino acids. Germline-derived CDR1 and CDR2 are GTSNPN and SVGIG (reference sequence). V was clipped by 3 bases and J by 3 bases; unmatched bases: 0. Variable domain in full (rest from reference TRBV30 and TRBJ2-7): SQTIHQWPATLVQPVGSPLSLECTVEGTSNPNLYWYRQAAGRGLQLLFYSVGIGQISSEVPQNLSASRPQDRQFILSSKKLLLSDSGFYLCAWRGLAGGYEQYFGPGTRLTVT.

Of note for this clone: Read sequence stops 3 residues before the CDR3 end, and the germline J gene provides the missing end. The J gene is TRBJ2-1, the V gene TRBV5-1, with 12 bases fitting TRBD2. The CDR3 consists of 16 residues. Germline CDR1 is SGHRS and CDR2 is YFSETQ. With V trimmed by 4 bases and J by 6 bases, 8 bases remained unmatched. The CDR3 DNA, read in part, is TGCGCCAGCAGCCCCGAACCTAGCGGGGGGGCCAATGAG. This encodes CASSPEPSGGANE. The entire CDR3 protein reads CASSPEPSGGANEQFF.

Note on this clone: The read halts 3 residues ahead of the CDR3 end, with the missing end drawn from the germline J gene. The rearrangement uses TRBV5-6 and TRBJ2-7; maybe TRBD1 (6 bases). CDR1 is SGHDT, CDR2 YYEEEE, per germline. The CDR3 covers 15 residues. Between the trimmed V and J ends, which lost 3 bases and 1 base, there was a span of 14 bases. This CDR3 reads CASSSDRGSSYEQYF. CDR3 bases read: TGTGCCAGCAGCTCCGATAGGGGGTCTTCCTACGAG.

About this clone itself: The read ends 3 residues shy of where the CDR3 ends; the end is completed using the germline J gene. The chain combines TRBV5-1 with TRBJ2-5; D not resolved. Germline loops: CDR1 SGHRS, CDR2 YFSETQ. Trimming removed 1 base from V and 4 bases from J, with 11 bases in between. The CDR3 is made up of 14 amino acids. Here the CDR3 reads CASSLRIGSETQYF. The sequenced CDR3 bases are TGCGCCAGCAGCTTGAGAATAGGGTCAGAGACC.

Details on this clone: The CDR3 end lies 3 residues beyond the end of the read and is filled in from the germline J gene. This sequence joins TRBV5-1 and TRBJ2-1, with 15 bases lining up with TRBD2. Germline V gene data show CDR1 as SGHRS and CDR2 as YFSETQ. The CDR3 runs to 17 residues. The J segment lost 3 bases and the V segment lost 3 bases, leaving 4 bases of the junction unmatched. The CDR3 bases that were read are TGCGCCAGCAGCTCGGGACTAGCGGGAGGCATCTACAATGAG. As protein: CASSSGLAGGIYNE. The complete CDR3 reads CASSSGLAGGIYNEQFF.

The covered CDR3 bases are TGTGCCAGCAGCTTCGTTAATAGCAATCAGCCC. It specifies CASSFVNSNQP. The CDR3 reads in full as CASSFVNSNQPQHF. The gene calls are TRBV7-2 and TRBJ1-5; D call uncertain. The CDR3 end is not reached by the read, which stops 3 residues before it; the germline J gene fills it in. CDR1 is SGHTA, CDR2 FQGNSA, per germline. Trimming removed 3 bases from V and 0 bases from J, with 6 bases in between. This CDR3 region has 14 residues.

To note about this clone: The read ends 3 residues shy of where the CDR3 ends; the end is completed using the germline J gene. The chain has TRBV7-9 and TRBJ2-7; 12 positions agree with TRBD1. Germline V lookup: CDR1 SEHNR, CDR2 FQNEAQ (reference sequence). The CDR3 is 15 residues long. After removal of 5 bases from V and 5 bases from J, the junction contained 7 bases not matched to a gene. CDR3 sequence reads: CASSATGTGGNEQYF. The covered CDR3 bases are TGTGCCAGCAGCGCGACCGGGACAGGGGGCAACGAG. The whole variable domain, remainder taken from reference TRBV7-9 and TRBJ2-7, is DTGVSQNPRHKITKRGQNVTFRCDPISEHNRLYWYRQTLGQGPEFLTYFQNEAQLEKSRLLSDRFSAERPKGSFSTLEIQRTEQGDSAMYLCASSATGTGGNEQYFGPGTRLTVT.

Remarks on this clone: The CDR3 is cut off 3 residues early in the read; its end comes from the germline J gene. The chain has TRBV19 and TRBJ1-5; possible D gene TRBD1, 6 bases. This CDR3 is 16 amino acids long. Germline values: CDR1 LNHDA, CDR2 SQIVND (reference sequence). The V end lost 4 bases, the J end lost 4 bases, and 17 bases lay between the germline ends. CDR3 bases read: TGTGCCAGTAGTAGCCTGGGGACACCGAGGAATCAGCCC. Amino acids: CASSSLGTPRNQP. The entire CDR3 reads CASSSLGTPRNQPQHF.

On this clone itself: The CDR3 end lies 3 residues beyond the end of the read and is filled in from the germline J gene. This sequence joins TRBV13 and TRBJ2-7; 9 nucleotides line up with TRBD2. V gave up 4 bases and J gave up 2 bases; unmatched junction bases: 9. The CDR3 runs 16 residues. CDR1 and CDR2 from the germline V gene are PRHDT and FYEKMQ (reference sequence). Incomplete CDR3 DNA: TGTGCCAGCAGCTCACCCCTAGCGGGGACCACCTACGAG. It translates to CASSSPLAGTTYE. The complete CDR3 reads CASSSPLAGTTYEQYF.

Points on this clone: The read gets to within 3 residues of the CDR3 end, and the germline J gene fills in the rest. The V and J genes are TRBV19 and TRBJ2-1; 10 bases match TRBD2. This CDR3 is 19 amino acids long. Germline CDR1 is LNHDA and CDR2 is SQIVND (reference sequence). Unmatched junction bases numbered 8, after V lost 0 bases and J lost 0 bases. CDR3 DNA (partial): TGTGCCAGTAGTATAGAAGGGGGGGCTAGCGGGAGCTCCTACAATGAG. The encoded protein is CASSIEGGASGSSYNE. The whole CDR3 protein reads CASSIEGGASGSSYNEQFF.